This TCR beta chain was obtained from a study of T cells in Graves' hyperthyroidism and ophthalmopathy. Study overall: Peripheral blood collection took place at initial diagnosis, before any treatment.

The authors obtained PBMCs from about 9 ml of fresh peripheral blood. Only a few counts were recorded for this clonotype. Germline loops: CDR1 MNHNS, CDR2 SASEGT. CDR3 length equals 15 residues. Between the trimmed V and J ends, which lost 10 bases and 2 bases, there was a span of 17 bases. Regions amplified from RNA transcripts were the TCR beta CDR3 regions. When the TCR CDR3 underwent first-round RT-PCR, the HTBI primer set was used. MiXCR, applied by TCRdb to the multiplex PCR reads, yields one record per CDR3 protein. This table holds some 720,000 distinct CDR3 sequences, roughly 17% found once. The specimen sequenced was blood. The sequence derives from a man aged 18 to 30 with Graves' hyperthyroidism. The rearrangement links TRBV6-1 to TRBJ2-2, with D uncertain. CDR3 coding DNA: TGTGCCACTACAATGGGCAGGTTAAACACCGGGGAGCTGTTTTTT. It codes for CATTMGRLNTGELFF.